The clone carrying this T cell receptor (beta chain) was found once. Germline CDR1 MRHNA, CDR2 SNTAGT. V lost 9 bases to trimming and J lost 7 bases, with 13 bases between them. The CDR3 contains 12 residues. This record comes from a study of blood T cells in healthy people across ages. Then a second PCR, running roughly 7 to 11 cycles, was carried out with a sample-barcoded 5' primer and a J-beta primer mix. MiXCR, run by TCRdb on the 5' RACE reads, gives a single entry per CDR3 protein. The top ten hold approximately 3.7% of the sample, which has 600,000 or so distinct CDR3 sequences, 20% to 25% seen once.

The rearrangement uses TRBV6-4 and TRBJ2-1, with a weak D call TRBD1 (6 bases). This TCR derives from a man aged 65 to 85 in good health. The sample consisted of blood. The CDR3 DNA reads TGTGCCAGGCTAAGGGGGAAGAATGAGCAGTTCTTC. Amino acid sequence: CARLRGKNEQFF.